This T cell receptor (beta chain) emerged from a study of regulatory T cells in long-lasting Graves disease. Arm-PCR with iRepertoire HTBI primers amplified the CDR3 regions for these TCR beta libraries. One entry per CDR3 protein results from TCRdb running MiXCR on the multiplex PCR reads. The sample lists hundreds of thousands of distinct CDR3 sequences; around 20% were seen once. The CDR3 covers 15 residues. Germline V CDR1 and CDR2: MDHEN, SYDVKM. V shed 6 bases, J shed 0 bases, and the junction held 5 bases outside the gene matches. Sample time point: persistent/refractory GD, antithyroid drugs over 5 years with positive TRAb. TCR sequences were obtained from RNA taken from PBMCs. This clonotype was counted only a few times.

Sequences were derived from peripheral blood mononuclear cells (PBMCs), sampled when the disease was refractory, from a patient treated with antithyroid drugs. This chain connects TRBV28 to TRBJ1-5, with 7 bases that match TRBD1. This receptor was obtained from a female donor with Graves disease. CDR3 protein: CASSRQGGSNQPQHF. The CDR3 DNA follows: TGTGCCAGCAGCCGACAGGGAGGTAGCAATCAGCCCCAGCATTTT.